The 7 T cell receptor beta chains below all came from one sample that was sequenced in a study of blood T cell repertoires in COVID-19. Assay used: immunoSEQ multiplex PCR; TCRdb lists only in-frame clones, some missing. The sample lists about 6,000 clones, more than 70% occurring once. Input material: peripheral blood. These receptors all come from a human donor in a cohort sampled during active COVID-19.

The chain couples TRBV7-9 to TRBJ2-2; 8 nucleotides line up with TRBD1. V shed 5 bases, J shed 5 bases, and the junction held 4 bases outside the gene matches. The CDR3 spans 14 residues. Germline CDR1 and CDR2: SEHNR and FQNEAQ (reference sequence). CDR3 sequence reads: CASSLDRATGELFF. CDR3 in DNA: TGTGCCAGCAGCCTGGACAGGGCGACCGGGGAGCTGTTTTTT.

The CDR3 spells CASSLAGGYNEQFF. In DNA, the CDR3 is TGTGCCAGCAGTTTAGCGGGAGGGTACAATGAGCAGTTCTTC. This chain connects TRBV6-5 to TRBJ2-1, with 11 bases aligning to TRBD2. In germline, CDR1 is MNHEY, CDR2 SVGAGI. V lost 4 bases and J lost 4; bases outside the gene matches: 0. The CDR3 consists of 14 residues.

The CDR3, as DNA: TGCGCCAGCAGCTTTTTCTCGCGCGACTCTGGAAACACCATATATTTT. Translated: CASSFFSRDSGNTIYF. The V gene is TRBV5-1, the J gene TRBJ1-3; D is ambiguous. The CDR3 consists of 16 residues. Germline lookup yields CDR1 SGHRS and CDR2 YFSETQ. The ends were cut back, 2 bases at V and 0 bases at J, with 12 bases in the middle.

The rearrangement uses TRBV29-1 and TRBJ2-1, with 8 bases aligning to TRBD1. The V gene's germline CDR1 is SQVTM and CDR2 ANQGSEA. CDR3 size: 14 residues. After removal of 7 bases from V and 7 bases from J, the junction contained 12 bases not matched to a gene. CDR3 bases: TGCAGCGCCGCTAAGGGAACAGGGGGGAATGAGCAGTTCTTC. It translates to CSAAKGTGGNEQFF.

In its sample, this clone was seen once. V is TRBV19 and J is TRBJ1-3, with D perhaps TRBD1 (6 bases). There are 17 residues in the CDR3. The V gene's germline CDR1 is LNHDA and CDR2 SQIVND (reference sequence). The V end was cut by 5 bases, the J end by 0 bases, with 17 bases between. CDR3 in amino acids: CASSRGSRGNSGNTIYF. For the CDR3, the DNA is TGTGCCAGTAGTCGTGGGTCGAGGGGGAACTCTGGAAACACCATATATTTT. Complete variable domain (other parts from reference TRBV19 and TRBJ1-3): DGGITQSPKYLFRKEGQNVTLSCEQNLNHDAMYWYRQDPGQGLRLIYYSQIVNDFQKGDIAEGYSVSREKKESFPLTVTSAQKNPTAFYLCASSRGSRGNSGNTIYFGEGSWLTVV.

The chain has TRBV7-8 and TRBJ2-1, with D perhaps matching TRBD1 (6 bases). The CDR3 extends over 17 amino acids. Germline CDR1 SGHVS, CDR2 FQNEAQ. Trimming pared 2 bases from V and 3 bases from J, leaving 17 bases between. The CDR3, as DNA: TGTGCCAGCAGCTTAAATACAGGGAGAGCGGTCTACAATGAGCAGTTCTTC. This gives the protein CASSLNTGRAVYNEQFF.

This clone was seen once. J is TRBJ2-2 and V is TRBV7-9; D not resolved. The CDR3 is made up of 11 amino acids. Looked up from germline, CDR1 is SEHNR and CDR2 is FQNEAQ (reference sequence). Deletions cut 2 bases from V and 8 bases from J, with 3 bases between. The DNA for the CDR3 is TGTGCCAGCAGCTTATCTGGGGAGCTGTTTTTT. Translating gives CASSLSGELFF.